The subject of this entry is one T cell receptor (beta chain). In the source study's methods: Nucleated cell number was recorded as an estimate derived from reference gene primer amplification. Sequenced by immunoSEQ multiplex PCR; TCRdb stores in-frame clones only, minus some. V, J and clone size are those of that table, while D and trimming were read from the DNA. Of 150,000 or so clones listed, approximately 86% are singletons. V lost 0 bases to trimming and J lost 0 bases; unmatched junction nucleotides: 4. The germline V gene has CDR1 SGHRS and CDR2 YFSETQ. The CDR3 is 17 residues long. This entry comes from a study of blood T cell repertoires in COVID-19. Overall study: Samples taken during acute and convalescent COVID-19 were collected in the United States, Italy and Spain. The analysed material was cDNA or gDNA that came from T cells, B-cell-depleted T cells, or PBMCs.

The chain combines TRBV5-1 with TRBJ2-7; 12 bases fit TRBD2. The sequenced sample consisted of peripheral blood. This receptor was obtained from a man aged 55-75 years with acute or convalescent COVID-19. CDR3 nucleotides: TGCGCCAGCAGCTTGGAACTAGCGGGAGGCCTCTCCTACGAGCAGTACTTC. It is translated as CASSLELAGGLSYEQYF.